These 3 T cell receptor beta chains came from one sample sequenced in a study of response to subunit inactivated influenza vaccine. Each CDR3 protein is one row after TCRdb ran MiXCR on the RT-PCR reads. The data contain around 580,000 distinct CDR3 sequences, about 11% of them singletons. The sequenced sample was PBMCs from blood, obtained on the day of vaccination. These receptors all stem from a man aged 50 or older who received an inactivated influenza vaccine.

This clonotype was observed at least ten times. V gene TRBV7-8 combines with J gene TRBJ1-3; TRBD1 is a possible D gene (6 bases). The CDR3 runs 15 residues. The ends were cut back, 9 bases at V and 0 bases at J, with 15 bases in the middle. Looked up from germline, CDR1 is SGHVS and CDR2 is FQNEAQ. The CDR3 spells CASTAGTNSGNTIYF. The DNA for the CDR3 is TGTGCCAGTACCGCCGGGACAAACTCTGGAAACACCATATATTTT.

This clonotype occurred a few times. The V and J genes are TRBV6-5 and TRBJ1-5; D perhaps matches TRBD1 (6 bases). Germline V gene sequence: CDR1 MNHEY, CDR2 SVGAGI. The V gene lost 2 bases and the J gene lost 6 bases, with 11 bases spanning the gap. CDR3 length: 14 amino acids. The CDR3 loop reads CASSYLPGAQPQHF. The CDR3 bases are TGTGCCAGCAGTTACCTTCCAGGGGCTCAGCCCCAGCATTTT.

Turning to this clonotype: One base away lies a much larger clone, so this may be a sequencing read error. DNA for the CDR3: TGTACCAGCAGCAATGGGGGACACTACAATGAGCAGTTCTTC. Its protein is CTSSNGGHYNEQFF. This chain uses TRBV7-6 with TRBJ2-1; a possible D gene is TRBD1 (6 bases). Germline CDR1 reads SGHVS; CDR2 reads FNYEAQ. The CDR3 extends over 14 amino acids.